These 2 T cell receptor beta chains came from one sample sequenced in a study of memory CD8 T cells in hepatitis C reinfection. Libraries were prepared by immunoSEQ multiplex PCR; TCRdb keeps only in-frame clonotypes and omits some of them. The table for this sample gives approximately 51 clones. Time point described: peak reinfection, 3 to 8 weeks after reinfection detection. Sorted cells were sequenced directly ex vivo without any in vitro expansion. What was sequenced was HCV tetramer-positive CD8+ T cells sorted from blood. The source is a man aged 50 or older with hepatitis C virus infection.

The rearrangement uses TRBV4-2 and TRBJ2-7; 12 nucleotides agree with TRBD1. Germline V gene lookup returns CDR1 LGHNA and CDR2 YNFKEQ. The CDR3 has 17 amino acids. The J segment lost 7 bases and the V segment lost 0 bases, leaving 10 bases of the junction unmatched. This CDR3 is CASSQEMGQGAWGEQYF. The CDR3 coding sequence is TGTGCCAGCAGCCAAGAAATGGGACAGGGGGCCTGGGGGGAGCAGTACTTC.

The sample holds a few counts of this clone. The chain recombines TRBV18 with TRBJ1-2; 8 positions agree with TRBD1. Germline-derived CDR1 and CDR2 are KGHSH and LQKENI. The CDR3 has 13 residues. Trimming cost V 3 bases and J 6 bases; bases outside gene matches: 3. CDR3 region: CASSPGQGHGYTF. The CDR3, as DNA: TGTGCCAGCTCACCTGGACAGGGACATGGCTACACCTTC.